The 13 T cell receptor beta chains listed next were all sequenced from one sample in a study of OX40 agonist ivuxolimab in advanced cancers. TCRdb's copy holds only in-frame clones and misses some; the assay was immunoSEQ multiplex PCR. The table records around 100,000 clones, approximately 92% of them present only once. The sample in question was CD4+ or CD8+ T cells sorted from blood, obtained in a trial of the OX40 agonist ivuxolimab. These receptors were obtained from an adult with an advanced solid tumor such as melanoma, head and neck, liver or kidney cancer.

The chain employs TRBV5-1 and TRBJ1-1; D is unclear. V shed 0 bases and J shed 1 base, with 7 bases lying between them. Germline CDR1 and CDR2: SGHRS and YFSETQ. The CDR3 length is 14 residues. The DNA for the CDR3 is TGCGCCAGCAGCTTGGACAGTACGAACACTGAAGCTTTCTTT. Its translation: CASSLDSTNTEAFF.

This rearrangement joins TRBV5-4 to TRBJ2-2; a possible D gene is TRBD1 (6 bases). CDR3 size: 15 residues. Trimming removed 3 bases from V and 0 bases from J, with 9 bases in between. Germline V lookup: CDR1 SGHNT, CDR2 YYREEE (reference sequence). The CDR3 DNA reads TGTGCCAGCAGCTCCGGGACATCGAACACCGGGGAGCTGTTTTTT. Residues: CASSSGTSNTGELFF.

V gene TRBV19 combines with J gene TRBJ2-7; TRBD1 is a possible D gene (6 bases). CDR3 length: 15 residues. V gave up 2 bases and J gave up 3 bases, with 14 bases separating them. CDR1 and CDR2 from the germline V gene are LNHDA and SQIVND (reference sequence). Written as DNA, the CDR3 is TGTGCCAGTAGTATAAACAATTTCAGGGGCTACGAGCAGTACTTC. This codes for CASSINNFRGYEQYF.

The chain carries TRBV6-6 and TRBJ2-1; no definite D call. Germline V gene data show CDR1 as MNHNY and CDR2 as SVGAGI (reference sequence). The CDR3 loop spans 14 amino acids. Trimming took 2 bases from V and 6 from J, leaving 11 bases between them. The CDR3 DNA reads as TGTGCCAGCAGTTACGAAGTTAGCTCCAATGAGCAGTTCTTC. This sequence encodes CASSYEVSSNEQFF.

V and J are TRBV9 and TRBJ2-1; D unresolved. CDR1 and CDR2 (germline): SGDLS, YYNGEE. The CDR3 sequence is 11 residues long. Trimming left V 8 bases short and J 5 bases short, with 8 bases between. The CDR3 sequence: CASSENNEQFF. The CDR3 bases are TGTGCCAGTTCAGAGAACAATGAGCAGTTCTTC.

This chain connects TRBV15 to TRBJ2-7; D uncertain. CDR3 length: 14 amino acids. Trimming cost V 9 bases and J 2 bases, with 17 bases left between them. Germline V gene data show CDR1 as LNHNV and CDR2 as YYDKDF (reference sequence). The CDR3 DNA sequence: TGTGCCACAAGGATGTCAGGTATAGCCTACGAGCAGTACTTC. Translating gives CATRMSGIAYEQYF. Using reference TRBV15 and TRBJ2-7 for the parts outside the CDR3, the full variable domain is DAMVIQNPRYQVTQFGKPVTLSCSQTLNHNVMYWYQQKSSQAPKLLFHYYDKDFNNEADTPDNFQSRRPNTSFCFLDIRSPGLGDTAMYLCATRMSGIAYEQYFGPGTRLTVT.

The gene calls are TRBV7-3 and TRBJ2-1; D is undetermined. This CDR3 spans 17 amino acids. V gave up 1 base and J gave up 8 bases, with 21 bases separating them. From germline, CDR1 is SGHTA and CDR2 FQGTGA. CDR3 DNA: TGTGCCAGCAGCTTAAAGTGGGTGATTGGGCAATACGATGAGCAGTTCTTC. It translates to CASSLKWVIGQYDEQFF.

The chain employs TRBV7-6 and TRBJ2-7; D is perhaps TRBD1 (5 bases). From germline, CDR1 is SGHVS and CDR2 FNYEAQ. V lost 4 bases, J lost 2 bases, and 9 bases lay in between. The CDR3 sequence is 13 residues long. In DNA form, the CDR3 reads TGTGCCAGCAGCTCGACAGAGACCTACGAGCAGTACTTC. Translation gives CASSSTETYEQYF.

The V and J genes are TRBV6-1 and TRBJ2-5, with 8 bases matching TRBD2. V gave up 5 bases and J gave up 1 base; unmatched junction bases: 6. Germline V lookup: CDR1 MNHNS, CDR2 SASEGT. CDR3 length equals 15 residues. The CDR3 bases are TGTGCCAGCAGTAAATCGCTAGCGGGCCAAGAGACCCAGTACTTC. It specifies CASSKSLAGQETQYF.

This clone was recorded once. The chain recombines TRBV30 with TRBJ1-6, with TRBD1 as a possible D gene (5 bases). The CDR3 is 15 amino acids. Germline assignment: CDR1 GTSNPN and CDR2 SVGIG (reference sequence). Trimming left V 1 base short and J 7 bases short, with 14 bases between. CDR3 nucleotide sequence: TGTGCCTGGAGTGCCGCCGGGACGGAGAATTCACCCCTCCACTTT. Translation gives CAWSAAGTENSPLHF.

The chain uses TRBV5-4 and TRBJ2-7; either TRBD1 or TRBD2 may fit D (5 bases each). V lost 0 bases to trimming and J lost 0 bases, with 13 bases between them. Germline assignment: CDR1 SGHNT and CDR2 YYREEE (reference sequence). The CDR3 has 16 residues. The CDR3 region is CASSLVARGGSYEQYF. The CDR3 nucleotides are TGTGCCAGCAGCTTGGTGGCCCGGGGCGGCTCCTACGAGCAGTACTTC.

The V call is TRBV2, the J call TRBJ1-1; tentatively, D is TRBD1 (5 bases). The CDR3 runs 15 residues. V was shortened by 1 base and J by 5 bases, with 14 bases between the two germline ends. CDR1 and CDR2 (germline): SNHLY, FYNNEI. The CDR3 protein is CASSEENPGITEAFF. The CDR3 bases are TGTGCCAGCAGTGAAGAAAACCCAGGGATAACTGAAGCTTTCTTT. Drawing the rest from reference TRBV2 and TRBJ1-1, the complete variable domain is EPEVTQTPSHQVTQMGQEVILRCVPISNHLYFYWYRQILGQKVEFLVSFYNNEISEKSEIFDDQFSVERPDGSNFTLKIRSTKLEDSAMYFCASSEENPGITEAFFGQGTRLTVV.

This rearrangement joins TRBV14 to TRBJ1-2; D is unclear. V shed 0 bases and J shed 5 bases, with 10 bases lying between them. Germline V gene lookup returns CDR1 SGHDN and CDR2 FVKESK. This CDR3 comprises 14 residues. The CDR3 loop reads CASSQDTKGYGYTF. CDR3 bases: TGTGCCAGCAGCCAAGATACGAAAGGGTATGGCTACACCTTC.